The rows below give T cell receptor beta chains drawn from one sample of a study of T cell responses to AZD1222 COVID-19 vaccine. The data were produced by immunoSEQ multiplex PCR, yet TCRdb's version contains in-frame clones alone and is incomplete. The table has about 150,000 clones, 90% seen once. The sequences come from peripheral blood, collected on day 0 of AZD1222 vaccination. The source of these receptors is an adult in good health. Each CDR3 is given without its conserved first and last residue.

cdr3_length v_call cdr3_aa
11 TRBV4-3 ASSQRGSDTQY
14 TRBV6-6 ASRLNRGTNTGELF
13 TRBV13 ASSSQGRDTGELF
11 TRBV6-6 ASSTGRSYEQY
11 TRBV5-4 ASSSELQETQY
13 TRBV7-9 ASSVSGDGNQPQH
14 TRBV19 ASSPLTGLSGNTIY
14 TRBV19 ASRPDRGGSGNTIY
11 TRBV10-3 AISERGDYGYT
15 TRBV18 ASSPMSGGSTGNTIY
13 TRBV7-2 ASKTQVASTDTQY
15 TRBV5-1 ASSLLGQGQTNEKLF
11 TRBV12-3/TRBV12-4 ATKFALGYGYT
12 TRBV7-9 ASSHGGSSYEQY
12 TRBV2 ASNDQGIPSPLH
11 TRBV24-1 ATSDRQGNTIY
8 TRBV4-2 ASTVLPQH
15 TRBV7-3 ASSLIGRVSSYNEQF
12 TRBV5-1 ASSPRGNSYEQY
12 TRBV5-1 ASSLESAPPEAF
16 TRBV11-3 ASSLGRGTELSSYEQY
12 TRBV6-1 ASSEAGGFGTQY
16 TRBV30 AWSVLVGVTFSGNTIY
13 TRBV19 ASSIGQANNQPQH
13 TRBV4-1 ASSQATGGNQPQH
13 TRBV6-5 ASSYRTVNNSPLH
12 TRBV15 ATKKDRGLVGYT
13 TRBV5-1 ASSLGGATAYGYT
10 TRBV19 ASSIWGEKLF
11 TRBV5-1 ASSGGTSDTQY
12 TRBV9 ASSVSGVEETQY
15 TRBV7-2 ASSLNHPGGWAGELF
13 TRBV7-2 ASSLQREGTGELF
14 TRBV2 ATSPPRGRDNEKLF
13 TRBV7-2 ASSLAQGAWSEQY
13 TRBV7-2 ASSFVGGAADTQY
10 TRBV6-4 ASPGRDSGYT
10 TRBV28 ASSLRPYEQY
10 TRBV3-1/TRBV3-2 ASSETGTATY
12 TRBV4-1 ASRPGQGAREQY
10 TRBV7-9 ASRGPTGELF
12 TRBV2 ASSPQTGDYGYT
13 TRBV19 ASTQGVHSVWGYT
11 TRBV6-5 ASPDSRYTEAF
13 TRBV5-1 ASSLDGWGTDTQY
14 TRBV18 ASSPPGSLYNSPLH
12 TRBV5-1 ASSQSAGADTQY
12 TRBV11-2 ASSLRGGDSPLH
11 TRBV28 ASSSGGPIGYT
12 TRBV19 ASSISVMNTEAF
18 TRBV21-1 ASSPSSGTGLNLGGNTIY
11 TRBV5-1 ASSLGTDQPQH
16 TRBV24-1 ATCGLAGGASSYNEQF